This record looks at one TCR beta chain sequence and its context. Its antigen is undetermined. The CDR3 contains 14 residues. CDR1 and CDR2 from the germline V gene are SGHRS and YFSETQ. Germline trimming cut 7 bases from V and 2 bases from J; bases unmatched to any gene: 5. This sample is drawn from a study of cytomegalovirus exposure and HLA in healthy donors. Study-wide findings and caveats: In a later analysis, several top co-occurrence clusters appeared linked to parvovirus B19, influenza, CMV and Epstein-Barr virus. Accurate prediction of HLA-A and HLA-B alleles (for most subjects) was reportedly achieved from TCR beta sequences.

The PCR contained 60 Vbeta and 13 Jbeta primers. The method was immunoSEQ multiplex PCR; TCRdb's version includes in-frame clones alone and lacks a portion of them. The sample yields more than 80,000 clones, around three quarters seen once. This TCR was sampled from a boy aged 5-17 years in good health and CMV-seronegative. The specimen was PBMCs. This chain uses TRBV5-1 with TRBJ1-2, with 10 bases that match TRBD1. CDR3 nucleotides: TGCGCCAGCGGGGGACAGGGGCCCAACTATGGCTACACCTTC. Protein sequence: CASGGQGPNYGYTF.